Listed below are T cell receptor beta chains from one sample, sequenced in a study of T cells in Graves' hyperthyroidism and ophthalmopathy. TCRdb reprocessed the multiplex PCR reads with MiXCR, giving one entry per CDR3 protein. The sample holds hundreds of thousands of distinct CDR3 sequences, roughly 15% seen once. Sequences were obtained from blood. The receptor source for this set is a man between 18 and 35 years old with Graves' ophthalmopathy. The CDR3 runs from the conserved cysteine through the conserved F or W. The order of the fields is V gene, D gene, J gene, CDR3 protein. The D gene is left open where the match is weak.

V gene: TRBV7-2
D gene: NA
J gene: TRBJ1-3
CDR3 protein: CASSLEYGNTIYF

V gene: TRBV6-1
D gene: NA
J gene: TRBJ2-2
CDR3 protein: CAADITNTGELFF

V gene: TRBV5-1
D gene: TRBD1
J gene: TRBJ2-1
CDR3 protein: CASSPDRQGTGNEQFF

V gene: TRBV4-1
D gene: NA
J gene: TRBJ2-5
CDR3 protein: CASSQGGPEKETQYF

V gene: TRBV6-1
D gene: NA
J gene: TRBJ2-3
CDR3 protein: CASRGWTDTQYF

V gene: TRBV2
D gene: TRBD2
J gene: TRBJ2-2
CDR3 protein: CASSDSGGSSTGELFF

V gene: TRBV20-1
D gene: NA
J gene: TRBJ1-1
CDR3 protein: CSARDRISASGEAFF

V gene: TRBV6-5
D gene: NA
J gene: TRBJ2-7
CDR3 protein: CASSYKGVYEQYF

V gene: TRBV6-1
D gene: NA
J gene: TRBJ1-1
CDR3 protein: CASATGGVAEAFF

V gene: TRBV5-1
D gene: TRBD2
J gene: TRBJ2-5
CDR3 protein: CASRPRGGSEETQYF

V gene: TRBV10-2
D gene: NA
J gene: TRBJ2-7
CDR3 protein: CASSEGGAQRYEQYF

V gene: TRBV13
D gene: NA
J gene: TRBJ1-2
CDR3 protein: CASSPGRLRGGYTF

V gene: TRBV7-9
D gene: TRBD1
J gene: TRBJ1-4
CDR3 protein: CASKTGEEKLFF

V gene: TRBV7-2
D gene: NA
J gene: TRBJ2-5
CDR3 protein: CAGSLQGTQYF

V gene: TRBV4-2
D gene: TRBD2
J gene: TRBJ2-7
CDR3 protein: CASSQAGTSGGFEQYF

V gene: TRBV5-1
D gene: NA
J gene: TRBJ2-3
CDR3 protein: CASSETGYDTQYF

V gene: TRBV11-1
D gene: TRBD2
J gene: TRBJ2-5
CDR3 protein: CASSPGLAGDFQETQYF

V gene: TRBV7-8
D gene: NA
J gene: TRBJ2-7
CDR3 protein: CASSLVNEQYF

V gene: TRBV29-1
D gene: NA
J gene: TRBJ2-5
CDR3 protein: CSHSSSYQETQYF

V gene: TRBV2
D gene: NA
J gene: TRBJ2-1
CDR3 protein: CASSALTGSSYNEQFF

V gene: TRBV30
D gene: NA
J gene: TRBJ2-7
CDR3 protein: CAWSVSGPYEQYF

V gene: TRBV30
D gene: NA
J gene: TRBJ2-5
CDR3 protein: CAIGVGGQETQYF

V gene: TRBV4-2
D gene: TRBD1
J gene: TRBJ1-2
CDR3 protein: CASSQGKQGKDGYTF

V gene: TRBV6-5
D gene: NA
J gene: TRBJ1-2
CDR3 protein: CASSYALDYGYTF

V gene: TRBV5-1
D gene: NA
J gene: TRBJ2-7
CDR3 protein: CASTLGWSSRRSYEQYF

V gene: TRBV29-1
D gene: NA
J gene: TRBJ2-7
CDR3 protein: CSVEAGTYEQYF

V gene: TRBV7-2
D gene: TRBD1
J gene: TRBJ2-5
CDR3 protein: CASSLDPGQSVQETQYF

V gene: TRBV6-1
D gene: TRBD1
J gene: TRBJ1-2
CDR3 protein: CASSETGTGSPYGYTF

V gene: TRBV7-9
D gene: NA
J gene: TRBJ2-3
CDR3 protein: CASSSGWGGSTDTQYF

V gene: TRBV4-1
D gene: NA
J gene: TRBJ2-7
CDR3 protein: CASSPRPGDNEQYF

V gene: TRBV24-1
D gene: TRBD1
J gene: TRBJ1-2
CDR3 protein: CATSGPQGADGYTF

V gene: TRBV28
D gene: TRBD1
J gene: TRBJ1-2
CDR3 protein: CASSLPDRVGYGYTF

V gene: TRBV7-9
D gene: NA
J gene: TRBJ2-2
CDR3 protein: CASSAIVRSAGPNTGELFF

V gene: TRBV20-1
D gene: TRBD2
J gene: TRBJ2-3
CDR3 protein: CSARGPTSPDTQYF

V gene: TRBV11-1
D gene: NA
J gene: TRBJ1-1
CDR3 protein: CASSFALNGQAFF